This T cell receptor (beta chain) was captured by sequencing in a study of cytomegalovirus exposure and HLA in healthy donors. Broader study findings: It was shown in a later analysis that HLA-associated TCR beta chains were more clonally expanded than other, equally common chains.

A word on this clone: No antigen is known for it.

Germline CDR1 reads MNHNY; CDR2 reads SVGAGI (reference sequence). This CDR3 region has 14 residues. V lost 0 bases, J lost 2 bases, and 8 bases lay in between. The PCR was carried out with 60 Vbeta primers and 13 Jbeta primers. TCRdb's copy holds only in-frame clones and misses some; the assay was immunoSEQ multiplex PCR. This repertoire includes around 55,000 clones. This receptor was obtained from a man aged 50-60 years in good health and CMV-seropositive. Material: PBMCs. This chain links TRBV6-6 with TRBJ2-7, with TRBD2 as a possible D gene (5 bases). The CDR3 reads CASSYSAGTYEQYF. CDR3 bases: TGTGCCAGCAGTTACTCGGCCGGGACCTACGAGCAGTACTTC.